The clone carrying this TCR beta chain was recorded many times. What it binds is not known. The CDR3 covers 14 residues. Trimming shortened V by 3 bases and J by 2 bases, and 8 bases separated the two germline ends. Germline values: CDR1 MDHEN, CDR2 SYDVKM. All patients were untreated before thyroid surgery. The sample originates from a study of metastatic and nonmetastatic thyroid tumors. Study context: Repertoire data that came from the blood and tumor or nodule tissue of malignant and benign thyroid patients were compared. General study results and limits: In blood and tumor, TCR beta diversity was reportedly significantly higher in malignant thyroid tumors than in benign nodules.

TCRdb re-processed the PCR reads through MiXCR. Of 15,000 to 20,000 clones in the sample, around a quarter are singletons; the top ten hold roughly 10%. This chain uses TRBV28 with TRBJ2-1; TRBD1 is a possible D gene (6 bases). The specimen was tumor tissue. The source is a female donor with papillary thyroid cancer or a benign thyroid nodule (not recorded which). Some clones in this sample may be carry-over from other donors' samples. The chain's CDR3 is CASSFEGAYNEQFF. The CDR3 DNA sequence: TGTGCCAGCAGTTTCGAGGGGGCCTACAATGAGCAGTTCTTC.